Listed here are 14 T cell receptor beta chains from one sample, sequenced in a study of shared clonotypes between healthy human individuals. Profiling relied on immunoSEQ multiplex PCR, and the TCRdb table lists in-frame clones only, not all of them. The sample carries around 1.9 million clones, approximately 92% recorded once. Terminally differentiated effector memory CD45RA+ cells were excluded by CCR7 positive selection of CD45RO-negative cells. What was sequenced was naive CD8+ T cells from PBMCs. These receptors all stem from a man between 18 and 29 years old in good health. Some clones in this sample may be carry-over from other donors' samples.

The V call is TRBV19, the J call TRBJ1-1; TRBD1 aligns across 7 bases. Germline lookup yields CDR1 LNHDA and CDR2 SQIVND (reference sequence). J lost 8 bases, V lost 5 bases, and 11 bases had no gene match. The CDR3 is 14 residues long. The CDR3 bases are TGTGCCAGTAGTGCGGGACAGCTCTTCGCAGAAGCTTTCTTT. This sequence encodes CASSAGQLFAEAFF. Based on the CDR3 plus reference TRBV19 and TRBJ1-1, the full variable domain is DGGITQSPKYLFRKEGQNVTLSCEQNLNHDAMYWYRQDPGQGLRLIYYSQIVNDFQKGDIAEGYSVSREKKESFPLTVTSAQKNPTAFYLCASSAGQLFAEAFFGQGTRLTVV.

V and J are TRBV25-1 and TRBJ2-7; D perhaps matches TRBD2 (6 bases). V lost 4 bases and J 3 bases, leaving 13 bases between the germline ends. The CDR3 contains 14 residues. Germline assignment: CDR1 MGHDK and CDR2 SYGVNS. The CDR3 DNA reads TGTGCCAGCAGTGCACCGGGACTTATCTACGAGCAGTACTTC. Translation gives CASSAPGLIYEQYF.

The CDR3 spells CASSLYVPGPYEQYF. DNA for the CDR3: TGTGCCAGCAGCTTATATGTCCCGGGTCCCTACGAGCAGTACTTC. V usage is TRBV7-8 and J usage is TRBJ2-7; D not certain. The ends were cut back, 2 bases at V and 2 bases at J, with 13 bases in the middle. This CDR3 is built from 15 residues. Germline V gene lookup returns CDR1 SGHVS and CDR2 FQNEAQ.

A single count supports this clone. The chain is built from TRBV7-2 and TRBJ2-7; D might be TRBD1 (5 bases). CDR1 and CDR2 (germline): SGHTA, FQGNSA. Trimming pared 4 bases from V and 5 bases from J, leaving 12 bases between. The CDR3 sequence is 13 residues long. The CDR3 region has the DNA TGTGCCAGCAGCTCCAGGGTTACCCACGAGCAGTACTTC. Its protein product is CASSSRVTHEQYF. Filled out from reference TRBV7-2 and TRBJ2-7, the complete variable domain reads GAGVSQSPSNKVTEKGKDVELRCDPISGHTALYWYRQSLGQGLEFLIYFQGNSAPDKSGLPSDRFSAERTGGSVSTLTIQRTQQEDSAVYLCASSSRVTHEQYFGPGTRLTVT.

The table lists this clone with a count of one. This rearrangement joins TRBV27 to TRBJ1-4; D perhaps matches TRBD1 (5 bases). This CDR3 spans 15 amino acids. V dropped 4 bases and J dropped 5 bases, with 14 bases sitting between them. The germline V gene has CDR1 MNHEY and CDR2 SMNVEV (reference sequence). The CDR3 is CASSSSREINEKLFF. CDR3 nucleotide sequence: TGTGCCAGCAGTTCGTCCAGGGAAATAAATGAAAAACTGTTTTTT.

Comments on this clone: The same CDR3 can be traced to other DNA sequences in this sample. The chain joins TRBV28 to TRBJ1-5; 9 positions match TRBD1. This CDR3 is built from 14 residues. Per germline, CDR1 MDHEN and CDR2 SYDVKM. With V trimmed by 6 bases and J by 5 bases, 5 bases remained unmatched. As DNA, the CDR3 is TGTGCCAGCAGCCCGGGACAGGGATATCAGCCCCAGCATTTT. The encoded protein is CASSPGQGYQPQHF.

The chain recombines TRBV4-3 with TRBJ2-1, with D possibly TRBD2 on 5 matching bases. The CDR3 has 17 residues. Germline V CDR1 and CDR2: LGHNA, YSLEER. V lost 0 bases and J lost 4, with 16 bases in between. CDR3 residues: CASSQDGVAPLYNEQFF. CDR3 coding DNA: TGCGCCAGCAGCCAAGATGGGGTAGCGCCTCTATACAATGAGCAGTTCTTC.

The chain recombines TRBV7-2 with TRBJ2-1; 9 bases line up with TRBD2. This CDR3 spans 15 amino acids. Germline lookup yields CDR1 SGHTA and CDR2 FQGNSA. Losses at the gene ends were 3 bases for V and 4 bases for J; bases not matched to a gene: 4. This chain's CDR3 is CASSFVSGGYNEQFF. Here the CDR3 DNA reads TGTGCCAGCAGCTTCGTTAGCGGGGGTTACAATGAGCAGTTCTTC.

V and J are TRBV27 and TRBJ2-2; 8 nucleotides agree with TRBD2. This CDR3 has 15 residues. CDR1 is MNHEY and CDR2 is SMNVEV in the germline V gene (reference sequence). V trimming: 4 bases; J trimming: 4 bases; junction bases outside the gene matches: 5. The CDR3 DNA reads as TGTGCCAGCAGTTCCCGGGAGGGCCCCACCGGGGAGCTGTTTTTT. This gives the protein CASSSREGPTGELFF.

CDR3: CASSDSGTEILYGYTF. Written as DNA, the CDR3 is TGTGCCAGCAGCGATTCCGGGACCGAGATCCTCTATGGCTACACCTTC. The V call is TRBV7-9, the J call TRBJ1-2; tentatively, D is TRBD1 (5 bases). This CDR3 has 16 amino acids. The V and J ends lost 5 bases and 4 bases respectively, with 20 bases between them. Germline V lookup: CDR1 SEHNR, CDR2 FQNEAQ (reference sequence).

V is TRBV27 and J is TRBJ2-3; weak D call: TRBD2 (5 bases). CDR3 size: 13 residues. Germline V gene sequence: CDR1 MNHEY, CDR2 SMNVEV (reference sequence). V shed 2 bases and J shed 3 bases, with 6 bases lying between them. The CDR3 loop reads CASSLRTTDTQYF. The CDR3 DNA reads TGTGCCAGCAGTTTAAGGACTACAGATACGCAGTATTTT.

This chain uses TRBV29-1 with TRBJ2-7, with D tentatively TRBD2 (5 bases). This CDR3 has 13 residues. Deletions cut 5 bases from V and 3 bases from J, with 14 bases between. The V gene's germline CDR1 is SQVTM and CDR2 ANQGSEA. CDR3 amino acids: CSVQSGLNYEQYF. The CDR3 nucleotides are TGCAGCGTTCAGAGCGGCCTTAACTACGAGCAGTACTTC.

J is TRBJ2-6 and V is TRBV13; no clear D. Germline loops: CDR1 PRHDT, CDR2 FYEKMQ (reference sequence). The length of the CDR3 is 14 residues. With 4 bases removed from V and 5 bases from J, the gap between germline ends came to 9 bases. The CDR3, as DNA: TGTGCCAGCAGCTCAGGCCGCAGGGCCAACGTCCTGACTTTC. This translates into CASSSGRRANVLTF.

This sequence joins TRBV6-1 and TRBJ1-1; D gene unclear. The CDR3 runs to 13 residues. Germline V CDR1 and CDR2: MNHNS, SASEGT. V shed 7 bases and J shed 1 base, with 10 bases lying between them. The CDR3 bases are TGTGCCAGCACGGGGTATCCGAACACTGAAGCTTTCTTT. Protein sequence: CASTGYPNTEAFF.